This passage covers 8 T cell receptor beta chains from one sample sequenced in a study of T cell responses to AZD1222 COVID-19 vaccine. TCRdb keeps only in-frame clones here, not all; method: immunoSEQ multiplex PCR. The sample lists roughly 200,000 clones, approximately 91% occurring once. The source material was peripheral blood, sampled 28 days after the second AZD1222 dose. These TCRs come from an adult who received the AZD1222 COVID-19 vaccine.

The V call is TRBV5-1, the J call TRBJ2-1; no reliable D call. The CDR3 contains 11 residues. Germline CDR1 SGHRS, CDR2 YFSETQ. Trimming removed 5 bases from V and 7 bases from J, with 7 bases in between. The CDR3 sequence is CASSVENEQFF. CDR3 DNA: TGCGCCAGCAGTGTCGAGAATGAGCAGTTCTTC. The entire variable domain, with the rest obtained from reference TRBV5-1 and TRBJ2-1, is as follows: KAGVTQTPRYLIKTRGQQVTLSCSPISGHRSVSWYQQTPGQGLQFLFEYFSETQRNKGNFPGRFSGRQFSNSRSEMNVSTLELGDSALYLCASSVENEQFFGPGTRLTVL.

This CDR3 is CAISEPSGSYEQYF. The CDR3 DNA reads as TGTGCCATCAGTGAACCTAGCGGCTCCTACGAGCAGTACTTC. The V gene is TRBV10-3, the J gene TRBJ2-7, with TRBD2 matching over 7 bases. V gave up 3 bases and J gave up 0 bases; unmatched junction bases: 2. The CDR3 sequence is 14 residues long. Per germline, CDR1 ENHRY and CDR2 SYGVKD.

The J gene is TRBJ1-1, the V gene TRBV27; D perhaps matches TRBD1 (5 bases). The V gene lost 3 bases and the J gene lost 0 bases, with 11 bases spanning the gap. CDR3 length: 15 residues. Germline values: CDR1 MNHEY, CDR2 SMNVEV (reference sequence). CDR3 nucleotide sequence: TGTGCCAGCAGTTTGGATCAGGGTCTGAACACTGAAGCTTTCTTT. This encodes CASSLDQGLNTEAFF.

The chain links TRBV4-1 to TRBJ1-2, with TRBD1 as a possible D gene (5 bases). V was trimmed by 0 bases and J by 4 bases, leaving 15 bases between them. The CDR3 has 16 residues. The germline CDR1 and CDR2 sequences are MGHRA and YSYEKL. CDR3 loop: CASSQEGTGRVYGYTF. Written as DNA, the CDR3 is TGCGCCAGCAGCCAAGAAGGGACGGGACGCGTCTATGGCTACACCTTC.

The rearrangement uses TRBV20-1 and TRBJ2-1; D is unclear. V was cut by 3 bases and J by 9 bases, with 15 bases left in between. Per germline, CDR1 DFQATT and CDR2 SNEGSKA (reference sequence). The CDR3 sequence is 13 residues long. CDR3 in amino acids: CSASLGTALEQFF. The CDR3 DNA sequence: TGCAGTGCTAGTCTGGGTACGGCCCTTGAGCAGTTCTTC.

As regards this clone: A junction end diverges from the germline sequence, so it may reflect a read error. CDR3 region: CASSPGTGYSSPLHF. The CDR3 DNA is TGTGCCAGCAGCCCCGGGACGGGGTATAGTTCACCCCTCCACTTT. This chain connects TRBV9 to TRBJ1-6; TRBD1 might be the D (5 bases). Looked up from germline, CDR1 is SGDLS and CDR2 is YYNGEE. The CDR3 has 15 amino acids.

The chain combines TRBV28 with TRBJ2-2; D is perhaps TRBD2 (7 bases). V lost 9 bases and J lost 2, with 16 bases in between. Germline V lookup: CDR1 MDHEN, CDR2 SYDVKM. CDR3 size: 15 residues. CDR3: CASDPWGGNTGELFF. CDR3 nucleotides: TGTGCCAGTGACCCGTGGGGGGGCAACACCGGGGAGCTGTTTTTT. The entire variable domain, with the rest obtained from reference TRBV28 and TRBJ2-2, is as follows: DVKVTQSSRYLVKRTGEKVFLECVQDMDHENMFWYRQDPGLGLRLIYFSYDVKMKEKGDIPEGYSVSREKKERFSLILESASTNQTSMYLCASDPWGGNTGELFFGEGSRLTVL.

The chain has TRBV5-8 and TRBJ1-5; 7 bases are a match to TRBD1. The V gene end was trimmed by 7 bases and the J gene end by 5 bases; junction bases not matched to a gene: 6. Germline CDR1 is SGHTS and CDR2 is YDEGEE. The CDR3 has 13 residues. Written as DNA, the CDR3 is TGTGCCAGCGGGGACAGTCTGGATCAGCCCCAGCATTTT. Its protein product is CASGDSLDQPQHF.